Listed below are T cell receptor beta chains from one sample, sequenced in a study of technical replicates of blood from four donors. The assay was immunoSEQ multiplex PCR, and TCRdb's table has in-frame clones only and misses some. Among 75,000 to 95,000 clones listed, about 95% were seen once. The material sequenced was T cells isolated from PBMCs. The source of these receptors is a human donor in good health. Both conserved end residues are part of each CDR3. D genes are given only for firm matches. Where a row states a size, it is once, few, many or the class of an expanded clone; other rows omit it.

>NA|NA|TRBJ1-5|TRBV7-2
CASSFEINQPQHF
TGTGCCAGCAGCTTTGAGATAAATCAGCCCCAGCATTTT
>NA|NA|TRBJ2-3|TRBV2
CASSEFGFLDTQYF
TGTGCCAGCAGTGAATTCGGGTTTCTGGATACGCAGTATTTT
>NA|NA|TRBJ2-5|TRBV6-5
CASSYSRQQETQYF
TGTGCCAGCAGTTACTCGAGGCAGCAAGAGACCCAGTACTTC
>NA|NA|TRBJ1-2|TRBV30
CAWSVLGQGQGYTF
TGTGCCTGGAGTGTACTCGGGCAGGGGCAGGGCTACACCTTC
>NA|TRBD1|TRBJ2-7|TRBV19
CASSPMGTGYEQYF
TGTGCCAGCTCACCGATGGGGACAGGCTACGAGCAGTACTTC
>NA|NA|TRBJ2-7|TRBV6-1
CASRGLQDRSYEQYF
TGTGCCAGCAGAGGACTACAAGATCGATCCTACGAGCAGTACTTC
>once|NA|TRBJ1-2|TRBV28
CASRPGVGGYTF
TGTGCCAGCAGACCGGGGGTAGGAGGCTACACCTTC
>NA|NA|TRBJ1-2|TRBV6-5
CASSYGAGYGVGYTF
TGTGCCAGCAGTTACGGGGCAGGGTACGGAGTTGGCTACACCTTC
>NA|NA|TRBJ1-5|TRBV28
CASSPHNQPQHF
TGTGCCAGCAGTCCCCACAATCAGCCCCAGCATTTT
>NA|NA|TRBJ2-7|TRBV7-9
CASSLLRLNIQGTYEQYF
TGTGCCAGCAGCTTACTCCGCCTAAATATACAGGGAACCTACGAGCAGTACTTC
>NA|TRBD1|TRBJ1-3|TRBV7-6
CASSLTGGLGNTIYF
TGTGCCAGCAGCTTAACAGGGGGCCTTGGAAACACCATATATTTT
>NA|TRBD2|TRBJ2-7|TRBV7-9
CASSLLVGLATSEQYF
TGTGCCAGCAGCTTATTGGTTGGACTAGCGACGAGCGAGCAGTACTTC
>NA|TRBD1|TRBJ2-1|TRBV7-2
CASSSTGVWNEQFF
TGTGCCAGCAGCTCCACAGGGGTTTGGAATGAGCAGTTCTTC
>NA|TRBD2|TRBJ2-7|TRBV4-1
CASSQGEGSEQYF
TGCGCCAGCAGCCAAGGGGAGGGATCGGAGCAGTACTTC
>NA|TRBD2|TRBJ2-3|TRBV7-3
CASSFRVGGSTDTQYF
TGTGCCAGCAGCTTCCGAGTGGGGGGGAGCACAGATACGCAGTATTTT
>NA|NA|TRBJ1-5|TRBV7-9
CASSLDGGGNQPQHF
TGTGCCAGCAGCTTAGACGGGGGGGGCAATCAGCCCCAGCATTTT
>NA|TRBD1|TRBJ2-1|TRBV2
CASRPGQGYNEQFF
TGTGCCAGCAGGCCGGGACAGGGGTACAATGAGCAGTTCTTC
>few|NA|TRBJ1-1|TRBV2
CASRWEAEAFF
TGTGCCAGCAGGTGGGAGGCTGAAGCTTTCTTT
>NA|TRBD2|TRBJ2-3|TRBV10-1
CASHTGTSGRTDTQYF
TGCGCCAGCCATACCGGGACTAGCGGGAGAACAGATACGCAGTATTTT
>NA|TRBD2|TRBJ2-1|TRBV2
CASSGIGLAAYNEQFF
TGTGCCAGCAGTGGAATAGGACTAGCGGCCTACAATGAGCAGTTCTTC
>NA|TRBD2|TRBJ2-3|TRBV2
CASTLGGRAADTQYF
TGTGCCAGCACATTGGGTGGGAGGGCCGCAGATACGCAGTATTTT
>NA|TRBD2|TRBJ2-1|TRBV19
CASRIGEGYNEQFF
TGTGCCAGTAGGATAGGGGAGGGGTACAATGAGCAGTTCTTC
>NA|NA|TRBJ1-5|TRBV7-8
CASSKVGGQPQHF
TGTGCCAGCAGCAAAGTAGGAGGACAGCCCCAGCATTTT
>NA|TRBD1|TRBJ2-7|TRBV7-8
CASSPPGTGSEQYF
TGTGCCAGCAGCCCACCCGGGACAGGGAGCGAGCAGTACTTC
>NA|TRBD1|TRBJ1-2|TRBV14
CASSQATGGDGYTF
TGTGCCAGCAGCCAAGCGACAGGGGGTGATGGCTACACCTTC
>once|NA|TRBJ2-5|TRBV4-1
CASSQGGEETQYF
TGCGCCAGCAGCCAAGGCGGGGAAGAGACCCAGTACTTC
>NA|TRBD1|TRBJ1-4|TRBV5-6
CASSLRQGARGEKLFF
TGTGCCAGCAGCTTGCGACAGGGGGCAAGAGGTGAAAAACTGTTTTTT
>NA|NA|TRBJ2-7|TRBV10-1
CASSEYQDSYEQYF
TGCGCCAGCAGTGAGTACCAGGACAGCTACGAGCAGTACTTC
>once|NA|TRBJ2-5|TRBV7-2
CASSFDITGTETQYF
TGTGCCAGCAGCTTCGATATCACAGGGACGGAGACCCAGTACTTC
>NA|TRBD1|TRBJ2-1|TRBV19
CASSRDRVANEQFF
TGTGCCAGTTCCCGGGACAGGGTTGCCAATGAGCAGTTCTTC
>NA|NA|TRBJ1-5|TRBV2
CASSATGINQPQHF
TGTGCCAGCAGTGCGACGGGGATCAATCAGCCCCAGCATTTT
>once|NA|TRBJ2-5|TRBV27
CASSSSVREETQYF
TGTGCCAGCAGTTCTAGCGTGAGGGAAGAGACCCAGTACTTC
>NA|NA|TRBJ2-1|TRBV5-1
CASSLESFSSYNEQFF
TGCGCCAGCAGCTTGGAGAGCTTTAGCTCCTACAATGAGCAGTTCTTC
>NA|TRBD2|TRBJ2-3|TRBV7-6
CASSLVSGGRTDTQYF
TGTGCCAGCAGCTTAGTTAGCGGGGGCCGCACAGATACGCAGTATTTT
>NA|TRBD2|TRBJ2-1|TRBV27
CASSNYGGRGEQFF
TGTGCCAGTTCAAACTATGGAGGGAGGGGTGAGCAGTTCTTC
>NA|TRBD1|TRBJ1-5|TRBV7-8
CASSLRDRGPSQPQHF
TGTGCCAGCAGCTTAAGGGACAGGGGCCCTAGTCAGCCCCAGCATTTT
>NA|TRBD1|TRBJ2-1|TRBV5-6
CASSFYLTGGGNEQFF
TGTGCCAGCAGCTTTTATTTGACAGGGGGTGGCAATGAGCAGTTCTTC
>NA|TRBD1|TRBJ1-2|TRBV2
CASRATGGYGYTF
TGTGCCAGCAGGGCGACAGGGGGCTATGGCTACACCTTC
>NA|NA|TRBJ2-7|TRBV19
CASSLQGYHLGSYEQYF
TGTGCCAGTAGTTTACAGGGATATCACCTCGGATCCTACGAGCAGTACTTC
>NA|NA|TRBJ2-5|TRBV4-2
CASSRKGERVSPGETQYF
TGTGCCAGCAGCCGAAAGGGTGAGCGGGTAAGCCCTGGAGAGACCCAGTACTTC
>NA|TRBD1|TRBJ1-1|TRBV29-1
CSVEVPGQGRAFF
TGCAGCGTTGAAGTCCCGGGACAGGGGAGAGCTTTCTTT
>NA|NA|TRBJ2-4|TRBV6-1
CASSERERDIQYF
TGTGCCAGCAGTGAACGGGAGAGGGACATTCAGTACTTC
>NA|TRBD1|TRBJ2-7|TRBV13
CASSPMTGEAFNNEQYF
TGTGCCAGCAGCCCCATGACAGGGGAAGCCTTTAATAACGAGCAGTACTTC
>NA|NA|TRBJ2-2|TRBV7-6
CASSRQPGELFF
TGTGCCAGCAGTCGACAACCCGGGGAGCTGTTTTTT
>NA|NA|TRBJ1-4|TRBV5-1
CASSLWGIRETTNEKLFF
TGCGCCAGCAGCTTGTGGGGAATAAGGGAGACAACTAATGAAAAACTGTTTTTT
>NA|TRBD1|TRBJ2-5|TRBV5-1
CASSLILRGQGLEQETQYF
TGCGCCAGCAGCTTGATTCTAAGGGGACAGGGCTTGGAACAAGAGACCCAGTACTTC
>NA|TRBD2|TRBJ2-3|TRBV7-8
CASSLAPGLAGLSDTQYF
TGTGCCAGCAGCTTAGCGCCGGGGCTAGCGGGGTTGTCAGATACGCAGTATTTT
>NA|NA|TRBJ2-1|TRBV2
CASRPGSQNEQFF
TGTGCCAGCAGGCCGGGGAGCCAGAATGAGCAGTTCTTC
>NA|TRBD1|TRBJ2-7|TRBV11-3
CASSLEGQGSYEQYF
TGTGCCAGCAGCTTAGAGGGACAGGGCTCCTACGAGCAGTACTTC
>NA|NA|TRBJ1-1|TRBV10-3
CAISDQDTEAFF
TGTGCCATCAGTGACCAGGACACTGAAGCTTTCTTT